The rows below give T cell receptor beta chains drawn from one sample of a study of cytomegalovirus exposure and HLA in healthy donors. Sequencing used immunoSEQ multiplex PCR; TCRdb keeps in-frame clones, though not all of them. The sample carries about 220,000 clones, over 80% recorded once. The sequencing sample was made of PBMCs. All receptors derive from a woman younger than 45 in good health and CMV-seropositive. CDR3s include the opening cysteine and the closing phenylalanine or tryptophan. A D gene is named only where the DNA matches it firmly. Size is stated for part of the rows, as once, few or many counts, or as a class when the clone is expanded.

j_call | d_call | cdr3_length | clone_size | v_call | cdr3_nt | cdr3_aa
TRBJ1-1 | NA | 15 | NA | TRBV4-3 | TGCGCCAGCAGCCAAGATCGAGGGGGAGGAACTGAAGCTTTCTTT | CASSQDRGGGTEAFF
TRBJ2-3 | TRBD1 | 14 | NA | TRBV4-1 | TGCGCCAGCAGCCTAAAGGACAGGCCAGATACGCAGTATTTT | CASSLKDRPDTQYF
TRBJ2-5 | NA | 14 | NA | TRBV5-1 | TGCGCCAGCCTGGCGGTGGGGGCCAGCGAGACCCAGTACTTC | CASLAVGASETQYF
TRBJ2-7 | NA | 12 | NA | TRBV7-9 | TGTGCCAGCACCCTGCGATCCTACGAGCAGTACTTC | CASTLRSYEQYF
TRBJ2-3 | TRBD2 | 16 | NA | TRBV2 | TGTGCCAGCAGCCCCCTAGCGGGAGGCGGAGTAGATACGCAGTATTTT | CASSPLAGGGVDTQYF
TRBJ2-7 | NA | 13 | NA | TRBV5-1 | TGCGCCAGCAGCTTGGCGGGGGATGACGAGCAGTACTTC | CASSLAGDDEQYF
TRBJ1-5 | NA | 15 | NA | TRBV7-8 | TGTGCCAGCAGCTTAACTGGGAATAGCAATCAGCCCCAGCATTTT | CASSLTGNSNQPQHF
TRBJ2-7 | NA | 15 | NA | TRBV4-1 | TGCGCCAGCAGCCAAGACGGGATAAGCAGATACGAGCAGTACTTC | CASSQDGISRYEQYF
TRBJ2-3 | NA | 15 | NA | TRBV7-3 | TGTGCCAGCAGCTTCGACGGTCTGAGCACAGATACGCAGTATTTT | CASSFDGLSTDTQYF
TRBJ1-1 | TRBD1 | 12 | NA | TRBV10-3 | TGTGCCACGGGACAGGGAAACACTGAAGCTTTCTTT | CATGQGNTEAFF
TRBJ2-1 | TRBD2 | 15 | NA | TRBV6-5 | TGTGCCAGCAGTTCAGTAGCGGGCGCCTACAATGAGCAGTTCTTC | CASSSVAGAYNEQFF
TRBJ2-1 | TRBD2 | 15 | NA | TRBV9 | TGTGCCAGCAGCGTAGATGGCGGGAGGGCTAATGAGCAGTTCTTC | CASSVDGGRANEQFF
TRBJ1-4 | NA | 12 | NA | TRBV30 | TGTGCCTGGAGTGTAGTGGGGGAAAAACTGTTTTTT | CAWSVVGEKLFF
TRBJ1-1 | TRBD1 | 13 | NA | TRBV30 | TGTGCCTGGGATAAACAGGGGGGCCCTGAAGCTTTCTTT | CAWDKQGGPEAFF
TRBJ2-2 | NA | 14 | few | TRBV10-3 | TGTGCCATCCGCGGCGGGACGAACACCGGGGAGCTGTTTTTT | CAIRGGTNTGELFF
TRBJ1-3 | NA | 15 | NA | TRBV29-1 | TGCAGCGTGTGGATGGGGGTTCAAGGAGGAAACACCATATATTTT | CSVWMGVQGGNTIYF
TRBJ1-1 | NA | 15 | NA | TRBV27 | TGTGCCAGCACCTCCCGCTCAGGGTGGGGCACTGAAGCTTTCTTT | CASTSRSGWGTEAFF
TRBJ2-3 | TRBD2 | 15 | NA | TRBV5-1 | TGCGCCAGCAGCTCGGGCGGGAGGGACCTAGATACGCAGTATTTT | CASSSGGRDLDTQYF
TRBJ1-2 | NA | 14 | NA | TRBV5-6 | TGTGCCAGCAGCTTGGCCGGGGTTACCTATGGCTACACCTTC | CASSLAGVTYGYTF
TRBJ2-2 | NA | 13 | NA | TRBV7-7 | TGTGCTAGCAGCTTTTTGTCCACCGGGGAGCTGTTTTTT | CASSFLSTGELFF
TRBJ2-4 | NA | 13 | NA | TRBV29-1 | TGCAGCGTTGTTCAGGGCCCCAAAAACATTCAGTACTTC | CSVVQGPKNIQYF
TRBJ1-3 | TRBD1 | 17 | NA | TRBV5-1 | TGCGCCAGCAGCAACACTTCTATGGGGACAGTAGGAAACACCATATATTTT | CASSNTSMGTVGNTIYF
TRBJ1-5 | NA | 14 | NA | TRBV28 | TGTGCCAGCAGTTTCGCCACATTCAATCAGCCCCAGCATTTT | CASSFATFNQPQHF
TRBJ2-1 | NA | 14 | NA | TRBV7-3 | TGTGCCAGCAGCTCTGGTGGGACGAACAATGAGCAGTTCTTC | CASSSGGTNNEQFF
TRBJ2-7 | TRBD2 | 14 | NA | TRBV28 | TGTGCCAGCAGTTCAAATAGCGGGAGTGGCGAGCAGTACTTC | CASSSNSGSGEQYF
TRBJ2-5 | NA | 14 | NA | TRBV6-1 | TGTGCCAGCAGTGAAGCGCTAAGAAAAGAGACCCAGTACTTC | CASSEALRKETQYF
TRBJ2-4 | NA | 15 | NA | TRBV5-1 | TGCGCCAGCAGCTTGGCCGAGGTGGCCAAAAACATTCAGTACTTC | CASSLAEVAKNIQYF
TRBJ2-7 | NA | 15 | NA | TRBV29-1 | TGCAGCGTTGAAACAGACGCAAGGCATGCCTACGAGCAGTACTTC | CSVETDARHAYEQYF
TRBJ1-2 | NA | 15 | once | TRBV4-3 | TGCGCCAGCAGCCAAGCCCCGGGGGACCCTTATGGCTACACCTTC | CASSQAPGDPYGYTF
TRBJ2-7 | NA | 11 | NA | TRBV6-5 | TGTGCCAGCAGTCAGAATTACGAGCAGTACTTC | CASSQNYEQYF
TRBJ1-5 | NA | 13 | NA | TRBV10-3 | TGTGCCATCAGTGGGACCGCCAATCAGCCCCAGCATTTT | CAISGTANQPQHF
TRBJ1-2 | NA | 13 | once | TRBV5-6 | TGTGCCAGCAGCCTAGGACAGAGACCCGGCTACACCTTC | CASSLGQRPGYTF
TRBJ2-1 | NA | 14 | NA | TRBV7-7 | TGTGCTAGCAGCTTAGGCCGGGGGTCGTATGAGCAGTTCTTC | CASSLGRGSYEQFF
TRBJ1-2 | NA | 13 | NA | TRBV9 | TGTGCCAGCAGCCCGGCCGGGGTCGGCGGCTACACCTTC | CASSPAGVGGYTF
TRBJ2-6 | NA | 14 | NA | TRBV25-1 | TGTGCCAGCAGTGAAGGGATTGGGGCCAACGTCCTGACTTTC | CASSEGIGANVLTF
TRBJ2-3 | TRBD2 | 14 | NA | TRBV5-1 | TGCGCCAGCACGCTAGCGGGAAGCACAGATACGCAGTATTTT | CASTLAGSTDTQYF
TRBJ2-1 | TRBD2 | 14 | NA | TRBV27 | TGTGCCAGCAGTTTCGGACTAGCGGGAGATGAGCAGTTCTTC | CASSFGLAGDEQFF
TRBJ2-1 | TRBD1 | 13 | NA | TRBV10-1 | TGCGCCAGCAGTGTTGGGACAGGGGTTGAGCAGTTCTTC | CASSVGTGVEQFF
TRBJ2-1 | TRBD2 | 17 | few | TRBV18 | TGTGCCAGCTCACAGATAACTACTAGCGGGGCCGGGCATGAGCAGTTCTTC | CASSQITTSGAGHEQFF
TRBJ2-7 | NA | 17 | NA | TRBV27 | TGTGCCAGCATAACAAAAATGGGTGCGGCTCCTGTCTCCGAGCAGTACTTC | CASITKMGAAPVSEQYF
TRBJ1-1 | NA | 16 | NA | TRBV5-4 | TGTGCCAGCAGCTTACCTCCGGGACATCGAAACACTGAAGCTTTCTTT | CASSLPPGHRNTEAFF
TRBJ2-3 | NA | 15 | NA | TRBV6-5 | TGTGCCAGCAGTTACAAGCGGTCAGGTACAGATACGCAGTATTTT | CASSYKRSGTDTQYF
TRBJ2-7 | NA | 14 | NA | TRBV6-5 | TGTGCCACCCGGCGAGCCGGGGGCTCGTACGAGCAGTACTTC | CATRRAGGSYEQYF
TRBJ1-2 | NA | 13 | NA | TRBV6-5 | TGTGCCAGCAGATATCCCGGGGATTATGGCTACACCTTC | CASRYPGDYGYTF
TRBJ1-1 | NA | 12 | few | TRBV19 | TGTGCCAGTAGTTCGATAGGGACTGAAGCTTTCTTT | CASSSIGTEAFF
TRBJ2-1 | TRBD2 | 13 | NA | TRBV29-1 | TGCAGCACGTCTAGCGGACCTTACAATGAGCAGTTCTTC | CSTSSGPYNEQFF
TRBJ2-7 | TRBD2 | 15 | NA | TRBV5-1 | TGCGCCAGCAGCCGTCCCGACAGCGGGGGGTACGAGCAGTACTTC | CASSRPDSGGYEQYF
TRBJ2-7 | TRBD1 | 18 | NA | TRBV11-2 | TGTGCCAGCAGCCAAATAGGACAGGGGATTTCTAGCTCCTACGAGCAGTACTTC | CASSQIGQGISSSYEQYF
TRBJ2-3 | TRBD1 | 17 | NA | TRBV11-2 | TGTGCCAGCATTCCTAGAGGGACAGGGACTAGCACAGATACGCAGTATTTT | CASIPRGTGTSTDTQYF
TRBJ2-7 | NA | 13 | once | TRBV29-1 | TGCAGCGGACTAGGAACTCAAAACGACGAGCAGTACTTC | CSGLGTQNDEQYF
TRBJ1-1 | NA | 13 | NA | TRBV30 | TGTGCCTGGAGCCTGGGCAGGAACACTGAAGCTTTCTTT | CAWSLGRNTEAFF
TRBJ1-2 | NA | 13 | NA | TRBV6-1 | TGTGCCAGCAGTCATTTTGTTAACTATGGCTACACCTTC | CASSHFVNYGYTF
TRBJ1-1 | TRBD1 | 14 | NA | TRBV27 | TGTGCCAGCAATTCAGGGGGGGTAGGCACTGAAGCTTTCTTT | CASNSGGVGTEAFF
TRBJ1-5 | NA | 14 | NA | TRBV27 | TGTGCCAGCAGCCTGCATCGAAGCAATCAGCCCCAGCATTTT | CASSLHRSNQPQHF